The 29 T cell receptor beta chains presented below share a single source sample, sequenced in a study of blood T cells in healthy people across ages. A second about 7 to 12 cycle PCR used barcoded and J-beta primers. TCRdb re-derived calls from the 5' RACE reads in MiXCR, one entry per CDR3 protein. The sample contains 650,000 to 700,000 distinct CDR3 sequences, 32% of which appear only once. Material for sequencing was blood. Source of these receptors: a woman of 80 years or more in good health.

The chain has TRBV6-2 or TRBV6-3 and TRBJ2-1, with 16 bases identical to TRBD2. CDR1 MNHEY and CDR2 SVGEGT come from the germline V gene. The CDR3 covers 19 residues. The ends lost 0 bases at V and 3 bases at J; junction bases unmatched: 5. CDR3 amino acids: CASSYSSGLAGGLYNEQFF. The CDR3 nucleotides are TGTGCCAGCAGTTACTCATCGGGACTAGCGGGGGGGCTCTACAATGAGCAGTTCTTC.

In regard to this clonotype: One junction end disagrees with the germline gene, perhaps due to a read error. The chain couples TRBV6-2 or TRBV6-3 to TRBJ2-3, with D possibly matching TRBD1 (5 bases). From germline, CDR1 is MNHEY and CDR2 SVGEGT. CDR3 length: 14 amino acids. CDR3: CASSASFGADAQYF. Written as DNA, the CDR3 is TGTGCCAGCAGTGCCTCGTTTGGGGCAGATGCGCAGTATTTT.

The V gene is TRBV12-3 or TRBV12-4, the J gene TRBJ2-3, with D unresolved. V lost 4 bases, J lost 4 bases, and 12 bases lay in between. This CDR3 contains 14 residues. The CDR3 here is CASSWGRNADTQYF. CDR3 coding DNA: TGTGCCAGCAGTTGGGGAAGAAACGCAGATACGCAGTATTTT.

This clonotype was recorded a few times. This rearrangement joins TRBV6-2 or TRBV6-3 to TRBJ1-1; D may be TRBD1 (5 bases). CDR1 MNHEY and CDR2 SVGEGT come from the germline V gene. The CDR3 covers 15 residues. The V end was cut by 5 bases, the J end by 1 base, with 14 bases between. In nucleotides, the CDR3 is TGTGCCAGCAGTGCGCGGGGGGTAGGGAACACTGAAGCTTTCTTT. Its translation is CASSARGVGNTEAFF.

In its sample, this clonotype was seen many times. The chain carries TRBV7-2 and TRBJ2-7, with 8 positions matching TRBD2. CDR1 SGHTA and CDR2 FQGNSA come from the germline V gene. The CDR3 runs to 16 residues. V shed 0 bases, J shed 6 bases, and the junction held 10 bases outside the gene matches. DNA for the CDR3: TGTGCCAGCAGCTTAGCGGGAGCGGGGGTCTTCAGCGAGCAGTACTTC. Protein: CASSLAGAGVFSEQYF. The complete variable domain, with remaining parts taken from reference TRBV7-2 and TRBJ2-7, reads GAGVSQSPSNKVTEKGKDVELRCDPISGHTALYWYRQSLGQGLEFLIYFQGNSAPDKSGLPSDRFSAERTGGSVSTLTIQRTQQEDSAVYLCASSLAGAGVFSEQYFGPGTRLTVT.

This clonotype was found many times. This chain links TRBV5-5 with TRBJ2-7; D is undetermined. The ends were cut back, 0 bases at V and 7 bases at J, with 8 bases in the middle. CDR1 and CDR2 (germline): SGHKS, YYEKEE (reference sequence). The CDR3 contains 12 residues. The CDR3 nucleotides read TGTGCCAGCAGCTTGGCCCTTAGAGAGCAGTACTTC. It is translated as CASSLALREQYF. The variable domain in full, with the rest retrieved from reference TRBV5-5 and TRBJ2-7, is DAGVTQSPTHLIKTRGQQVTLRCSPISGHKSVSWYQQVLGQGPQFIFQYYEKEERGRGNFPDRFSARQFPNYSSELNVNALLLGDSALYLCASSLALREQYFGPGTRLTVT.

This clonotype turned up a few times. A much more abundant neighbour one base away suggests this may be a read error. The chain employs TRBV20-1 and TRBJ2-5; no firm D call. With 5 bases removed from V and 5 bases from J, the gap between germline ends came to 15 bases. The CDR3 is 13 residues long. Germline values: CDR1 DFQATT, CDR2 SNEGSKA (reference sequence). CDR3: CSAGSGLGETQYF. The DNA for the CDR3 is TGCAGTGCTGGTAGTGGCCTAGGGGAGACCCAGTACTTC.

The chain recombines TRBV6-1 with TRBJ2-4; D is undetermined. In germline, CDR1 is MNHNS, CDR2 SASEGT. This CDR3 has 14 amino acids. With 5 bases removed from V and 0 bases from J, the gap between germline ends came to 8 bases. Here the CDR3 reads CASSPILAKNIQYF. The CDR3 DNA is TGTGCCAGCAGTCCCATACTAGCCAAAAACATTCAGTACTTC.

This clonotype was recorded at least ten times. The chain combines TRBV5-1 with TRBJ1-1; 9 bases agree with TRBD1. Germline V gives CDR1 SGHRS, CDR2 YFSETQ. The CDR3 consists of 15 residues. J was trimmed by 5 bases and V by 3 bases; bases with no gene match: 8. DNA for the CDR3: TGCGCCAGCAGCTCCGGGACAGGGTTGGATACTGAAGCTTTCTTT. Translation: CASSSGTGLDTEAFF.

This clonotype has at least ten counts. CDR3 DNA: TGTGCCTGGACCCGGGACAGGGGGCACGAGCAGTACTTC. Its translation is CAWTRDRGHEQYF. The chain is built from TRBV30 and TRBJ2-7, with 12 bases lining up with TRBD1. This CDR3 contains 13 residues. Germline CDR1 reads GTSNPN; CDR2 reads SVGIG (reference sequence). Trimming removed 4 bases from V and 5 bases from J; junction bases left unmatched: 3.

This clonotype was seen repeatedly, ten times or more. This rearrangement joins TRBV30 to TRBJ2-6, with a possible D match to TRBD2 (6 bases). This CDR3 contains 15 residues. Germline lookup yields CDR1 GTSNPN and CDR2 SVGIG (reference sequence). Trimming shortened V by 4 bases and J by 2 bases, and 12 bases separated the two germline ends. The CDR3 loop reads CAWKLREAGANVLTF. The CDR3 DNA is TGTGCCTGGAAATTGAGGGAGGCTGGGGCCAACGTCCTGACTTTC.

This clonotype came up many times. The chain carries TRBV6-4 and TRBJ1-5, with 10 bases fitting TRBD1. Germline CDR1 reads MRHNA; CDR2 reads SNTAGT. V dropped 3 bases and J dropped 2; count of bases not matched to a gene: 16. The CDR3 runs to 20 residues. CDR3 sequence: CASSETESGQGGLGNQPQHF. For the CDR3, the DNA is TGTGCCAGCAGTGAGACCGAGTCAGGACAGGGGGGCTTGGGCAATCAGCCCCAGCATTTT.

This clonotype was seen at least ten times. The chain links TRBV11-3 to TRBJ1-2; 9 nucleotides line up with TRBD1. The CDR3 has 13 residues. CDR1 SGHNT and CDR2 YENEEA come from the germline V gene. Unmatched junction bases numbered 3, after V lost 3 bases and J lost 7 bases. DNA for the CDR3: TGTGCCAGCAGCTTCGGGACAGGGACTGGCTACACCTTC. As protein: CASSFGTGTGYTF.

This chain connects TRBV5-1 to TRBJ2-5; 9 positions match TRBD1. Per the germline V gene, CDR1 is SGHRS and CDR2 is YFSETQ. Trimming removed 1 base from V and 9 bases from J; junction bases left unmatched: 16. The CDR3 is 17 amino acids. The CDR3 region is CASSLTSGQGGQSAQYF. Here the CDR3 DNA reads TGCGCCAGCAGCTTGACTTCGGGACAGGGAGGGCAGTCGGCCCAGTACTTC.

This clonotype was detected only a few times. V and J are TRBV10-3 and TRBJ1-5; D unresolved. V was shortened by 4 bases and J by 1 base, with 5 bases between the two germline ends. CDR1 and CDR2 (germline): ENHRY, SYGVKD. There are 13 residues in the CDR3. The CDR3 DNA reads TGTGCCATCAGTGTGGAAAGCAATCAGCCCCAGCATTTT. This translates into CAISVESNQPQHF.

Notes on this clonotype: One base away lies a much larger clone, so this may be a sequencing read error. The gene calls are TRBV4-2 and TRBJ2-3, with 7 bases identical to TRBD1. This CDR3 has 13 amino acids. Per the germline V gene, CDR1 is LGHNA and CDR2 is YNFKEQ. CDR3 bases: TGTGCCAGCAACCAACAGGGGACGGATACGCAGTATTTT. This gives the protein CASNQQGTDTQYF.

This clonotype was counted a few times. The chain carries TRBV5-4 and TRBJ2-5; tentatively, D is TRBD2 (7 bases). The germline V and J ends were trimmed by 5 bases and 11 bases, with 25 bases remaining between them. The CDR3 is 15 amino acids. CDR1 and CDR2 from the germline V gene are SGHNT and YYREEE (reference sequence). CDR3 sequence reads: CASSLMGGAYNEQYF. Written as DNA, the CDR3 is TGTGCCAGCAGTCTAATGGGGGGGGCCTACAATGAGCAGTACTTC.

This clonotype has a count of ten or more. The chain has TRBV7-2 and TRBJ2-7, with D possibly being TRBD1 (6 bases). CDR3 size: 15 residues. Trimming pared 1 base from V and 0 bases from J, leaving 10 bases between. CDR1 SGHTA and CDR2 FQGNSA come from the germline V gene. The CDR3 protein is CASSLVGTLSYEQYF. CDR3 nucleotide sequence: TGTGCCAGCAGCTTAGTTGGGACACTCTCCTACGAGCAGTACTTC.

Ten or more counts support this clonotype. The rearrangement uses TRBV9 and TRBJ2-4, with a tentative D call TRBD1 (5 bases). This CDR3 comprises 15 residues. Trimming pared 4 bases from V and 9 bases from J, leaving 20 bases between. Germline-derived CDR1 and CDR2 are SGDLS and YYNGEE. CDR3 sequence: CASSRLETQGGIQYF. For the CDR3, the DNA is TGTGCCAGCAGCCGTCTAGAAACCCAGGGTGGCATTCAGTACTTC.

Worth noting for this clonotype: At one end, the junction sequence differs from germline, possibly due to a read error. J is TRBJ2-7 and V is TRBV4-3; the match to TRBD1 covers 10 bases. The CDR3 is made up of 17 amino acids. From germline, CDR1 is LGHNA and CDR2 YSLEER. The CDR3 loop reads CASSCQITGQGTYEQYF. In nucleotides, the CDR3 is TGCGCCAGCAGCTGTCAAATCACGGGACAGGGGACCTACGAGCAGTACTTT.

There are many counts of this clonotype. The V gene is TRBV9, the J gene TRBJ2-3; the match to TRBD1 covers 8 bases. Per germline, CDR1 SGDLS and CDR2 YYNGEE. CDR3 length: 16 amino acids. With 4 bases clipped from V and 2 bases from J, the junction kept 9 bases outside the gene matches. The DNA of the CDR3 is TGTGCCAGCAGCCCGCGATCAGGGGGCCCCACAGATACGCAGTATTTT. Translated, it gives CASSPRSGGPTDTQYF. The full variable domain, completed using reference TRBV9 and TRBJ2-3, is DSGVTQTPKHLITATGQRVTLRCSPRSGDLSVYWYQQSLDQGLQFLIQYYNGEERAKGNILERFSAQQFPDLHSELNLSSLELGDSALYFCASSPRSGGPTDTQYFGPGTRLTVL.

This chain uses TRBV7-3 with TRBJ1-5, with 8 bases identical to TRBD1. This CDR3 has 15 amino acids. The germline gives CDR1 SGHTA, CDR2 FQGTGA. Trimming at V came to 5 bases and at J to 3 bases, leaving 6 bases not matched to a gene. Written as DNA, the CDR3 is TGTGCCAGCAGCCCCCGGACAGGGAACAATCAGCCCCAGCATTTT. Translating it yields CASSPRTGNNQPQHF.

About this clonotype: The junction differs from germline at one of its ends, possibly a read error. V usage is TRBV2 and J usage is TRBJ2-2; D gene uncertain. This CDR3 comprises 14 residues. The germline V gene has CDR1 SNHLY and CDR2 FYNNEI. The CDR3 region has the DNA TGTACCAGCAGTGGGATAACACCAACCGGGGAGCTGTTTTTT. It is translated as CTSSGITPTGELFF.

This clonotype was observed many times. V gene TRBV12-3 or TRBV12-4 combines with J gene TRBJ1-2; 9 nucleotides line up with TRBD1. V lost 5 bases, J lost 8 bases, and 6 bases stayed unmatched. The CDR3 has 13 residues. CDR3 sequence reads: CASSAQGTGGYTF. CDR3 in DNA: TGTGCCAGCAGTGCACAGGGGACAGGGGGCTACACCTTC.

This clonotype is a singleton in its sample. The CDR3 reads CSAREFSLERTSYNEQFF. CDR3 bases: TGCAGTGCTAGAGAATTCTCGCTAGAACGAACCTCCTACAATGAGCAGTTCTTC. The chain uses TRBV20-1 and TRBJ2-1; D is ambiguous. In germline, CDR1 is DFQATT, CDR2 SNEGSKA (reference sequence). Trimming shortened V by 0 bases and J by 0 bases, and 18 bases separated the two germline ends. This CDR3 region has 18 residues.

This clonotype was seen once. In DNA, the CDR3 is TGTGCCAGCACCCTTGGGTCAGGGGTGAACACTGAAGCTTTCTTT. Protein product: CASTLGSGVNTEAFF. V usage is TRBV6-2 or TRBV6-3 and J usage is TRBJ1-1; TRBD1 is a possible D gene (6 bases). Germline loops: CDR1 MNHEY, CDR2 SVGEGT. The CDR3 length is 15 residues. V was pared by 7 bases and J by 0 bases, with 15 bases between.

As for this clonotype: A junction boundary mismatches the germline segment, possibly from a read error. The J gene is TRBJ2-3, the V gene TRBV2; no definite D call. Looked up from germline, CDR1 is SNHLY and CDR2 is FYNNEI. There are 16 residues in the CDR3. The CDR3 DNA reads as TGTGCCGGCAGTGAAAAAAGATCGACTAGCACAGATACGCAGTATTTT. Translated, it gives CAGSEKRSTSTDTQYF. Supplemented by reference TRBV2 and TRBJ2-3, the full variable domain reads EPEVTQTPSHQVTQMGQEVILRCVPISNHLYFYWYRQILGQKVEFLVSFYNNEISEKSEIFDDQFSVERPDGSNFTLKIRSTKLEDSAMYFCAGSEKRSTSTDTQYFGPGTRLTVL.

This clonotype was observed a handful of times. This chain links TRBV4-1 with TRBJ2-1, with 8 bases lining up with TRBD1. The end of the DNA aligns better with TRBJ2-7, so the J call may be wrong. Germline CDR1 MGHRA, CDR2 YSYEKL. The CDR3 is 16 amino acids. CDR3: CASSQEQGGSYNEQYF. Written as DNA, the CDR3 is TGCGCCAGCAGCCAGGAACAGGGGGGCTCCTACAATGAGCAGTACTTC.

This clonotype appeared many times. The J gene is TRBJ2-7, the V gene TRBV4-2; 7 bases fit TRBD1. V trimming: 3 bases; J trimming: 0 bases; junction bases outside the gene matches: 8. This CDR3 comprises 16 residues. Germline CDR1 LGHNA, CDR2 YNFKEQ. The CDR3 loop is CASSHVGTAPSYEQYF. CDR3 sequence (DNA): TGTGCCAGCAGCCACGTGGGGACAGCTCCCTCCTACGAGCAGTACTTC.